Below are 16 T cell receptor beta chains sequenced from a single sample in a study of response to subunit inactivated influenza vaccine. TCRdb re-called the RT-PCR reads through MiXCR, storing one row per CDR3 protein. The sample records 500,000 to 600,000 distinct CDR3 sequences, over 10% being singletons. Material: PBMCs from blood, obtained about 40 days after vaccination. These receptors were obtained from a man over 45 who received an inactivated influenza vaccine.

This clonotype was counted ten times or more. J is TRBJ2-7 and V is TRBV20-1; the match to TRBD2 covers 8 bases. J was trimmed by 6 bases and V by 3 bases; bases with no gene match: 10. This CDR3 region has 14 residues. Looked up from germline, CDR1 is DFQATT and CDR2 is SNEGSKA (reference sequence). In nucleotides, the CDR3 is TGCAGTGCTAGGAATGCGGGAGGCTTCCCCGAGCAGTACTTC. This sequence encodes CSARNAGGFPEQYF.

This clonotype was seen at least ten times. This rearrangement joins TRBV12-3 or TRBV12-4 to TRBJ1-6; 11 positions match TRBD1. The CDR3 extends over 15 amino acids. J was trimmed by 9 bases and V by 6 bases; bases with no gene match: 7. The chain's CDR3 is CASSLGQGGGSPLHF. In DNA, the CDR3 is TGTGCCAGCAGCCTGGGACAGGGGGGAGGTTCACCCCTCCACTTT.

CDR3 in DNA: TGTGCCAGCAGTTACTGCATCTCTAGCACAGATACGCAGTATTTT. Translation: CASSYCISSTDTQYF. The V call is TRBV6-5, the J call TRBJ2-3; D unclear. Per germline, CDR1 MNHEY and CDR2 SVGAGI. The CDR3 sequence is 15 residues long. Between the trimmed V and J ends, which lost 1 base and 0 bases, there was a span of 8 bases.

This sequence joins TRBV6-4 and TRBJ2-2, with TRBD2 identical over 9 bases. The CDR3 length is 17 residues. The V gene's germline CDR1 is MRHNA and CDR2 SNTAGT. V was clipped by 4 bases and J by 6 bases; unmatched bases: 12. CDR3 nucleotides: TGTGCCAGCAGTGGGTCCCCGATAGCGGGAGTCCCCGGGGAGCTGTTTTTT. The encoded protein is CASSGSPIAGVPGELFF.

This clonotype was observed a handful of times. This rearrangement joins TRBV25-1 to TRBJ2-5, with 10 bases lining up with TRBD2. Germline CDR1 and CDR2: MGHDK and SYGVNS. V shed 1 base, J shed 4 bases, and the junction held 6 bases outside the gene matches. The CDR3 totals 16 residues. CDR3 nucleotides: TGTGCCAGCAGTGAATCGACTAGCGGGTTCGGAGAGACCCAGTACTTC. Residues: CASSESTSGFGETQYF.

In this sample, this clonotype turned up many times. J is TRBJ2-3 and V is TRBV7-9, with D unclear. In germline, CDR1 is SEHNR, CDR2 FQNEAQ (reference sequence). V dropped 5 bases and J dropped 4 bases, with 16 bases sitting between them. The CDR3 has 15 residues. CDR3 sequence reads: CASSQRFGQADTQYF. The CDR3 DNA is TGTGCCAGCAGCCAGCGATTCGGTCAGGCAGATACGCAGTATTTT. Full variable domain (rest looked up from reference TRBV7-9 and TRBJ2-3): DTGVSQNPRHKITKRGQNVTFRCDPISEHNRLYWYRQTLGQGPEFLTYFQNEAQLEKSRLLSDRFSAERPKGSFSTLEIQRTEQGDSAMYLCASSQRFGQADTQYFGPGTRLTVL.

The chain uses TRBV20-1 and TRBJ1-5; TRBD1 might be the D (6 bases). V dropped 6 bases and J dropped 4 bases, with 16 bases sitting between them. This CDR3 spans 14 amino acids. Germline V gene lookup returns CDR1 DFQATT and CDR2 SNEGSKA (reference sequence). The DNA of the CDR3 is TGCAGTGCGGCTGGACAGTGGGGAAATCAGCCCCAGCATTTT. Its protein product is CSAAGQWGNQPQHF.

This clonotype was counted between two and nine times. This rearrangement joins TRBV28 to TRBJ2-7; possibly TRBD2 for D (5 bases). CDR1 and CDR2 from the germline V gene are MDHEN and SYDVKM. The V end lost 5 bases, the J end lost 5 bases, and 16 bases lay between the germline ends. CDR3 length: 14 residues. CDR3 nucleotide sequence: TGTGCCAGCAGTCTGTCGGTCGGGCGGGACGAGCAGTACTTC. Translated, it gives CASSLSVGRDEQYF.

The sample holds many counts of this clonotype. This chain links TRBV6-5 with TRBJ1-1, with D unclear. The CDR3 loop spans 12 amino acids. V was clipped by 6 bases and J by 1 base, with 6 bases between them. The germline V gene encodes CDR1 MNHEY and CDR2 SVGAGI. The CDR3 reads CASSRANTEAFF. DNA of the CDR3: TGTGCCAGCAGCAGAGCGAACACTGAAGCTTTCTTT.

This clonotype was counted a few times. V gene TRBV15 combines with J gene TRBJ2-2; no clear D gene. Trimming removed 0 bases at V and 5 bases at J, with 1 base between. The CDR3 length is 12 residues. Germline-derived CDR1 and CDR2 are LNHNV and YYDKDF (reference sequence). The CDR3 DNA reads as TGTGCCACCAGCAGAGAAACCGGGGAGCTGTTTTTT. Residues: CATSRETGELFF. Full variable domain (remainder filled in from reference TRBV15 and TRBJ2-2): DAMVIQNPRYQVTQFGKPVTLSCSQTLNHNVMYWYQQKSSQAPKLLFHYYDKDFNNEADTPDNFQSRRPNTSFCFLDIRSPGLGDTAMYLCATSRETGELFFGEGSRLTVL.

This clonotype was picked up a small number of times. The V call is TRBV28, the J call TRBJ2-3; D possibly corresponds to TRBD1 (6 bases). V was pared by 7 bases and J by 0 bases, with 17 bases between. From germline, CDR1 is MDHEN and CDR2 SYDVKM. CDR3 length: 16 residues. The DNA of the CDR3 is TGTGCCAGCACCCCTGCGACAGGACTTAGCACAGATACGCAGTATTTT. Protein sequence: CASTPATGLSTDTQYF. Based on the CDR3 plus reference TRBV28 and TRBJ2-3, the full variable domain is DVKVTQSSRYLVKRTGEKVFLECVQDMDHENMFWYRQDPGLGLRLIYFSYDVKMKEKGDIPEGYSVSREKKERFSLILESASTNQTSMYLCASTPATGLSTDTQYFGPGTRLTVL.

The sample holds a few counts of this clonotype. This chain connects TRBV18 to TRBJ1-5, with a weak D call TRBD1 (5 bases). Trimming removed 5 bases at V and 6 bases at J, with 11 bases between. Germline V gene sequence: CDR1 KGHSH, CDR2 LQKENI. The CDR3 spans 13 residues. In DNA form, the CDR3 reads TGTGCCAGCTCAGCCGGGGGAAGTCAGCCCCAGCATTTT. This gives the protein CASSAGGSQPQHF.

With respect to this clonotype: Being one base from a much bigger clone, this may be a read error. The chain couples TRBV20-1 to TRBJ2-3, with 9 bases lining up with TRBD2. The CDR3 length is 14 residues. V dropped 3 bases and J dropped 1; count of bases not matched to a gene: 2. Germline values: CDR1 DFQATT, CDR2 SNEGSKA (reference sequence). The DNA of the CDR3 is TGCAGTGCTAGGGCTAGCGGGGGCACAGATACGCAGTATTTT. The encoded protein is CSARASGGTDTQYF.

This clonotype was seen a few times. CDR3 in amino acids: CSAGKGGYEQYF. CDR3 nucleotides: TGCAGCGCGGGCAAGGGGGGGTACGAGCAGTACTTC. This sequence joins TRBV29-1 and TRBJ2-7; TRBD2 might be the D (7 bases). V was cut by 7 bases and J by 4 bases, with 14 bases left in between. The germline gives CDR1 SQVTM, CDR2 ANQGSEA. This CDR3 has 12 residues.

The CDR3 protein is CASSTEQTGGVQYF. The CDR3 nucleotides are TGCGCCAGCAGCACGGAACAAACAGGGGGCGTGCAGTACTTC. V and J are TRBV5-1 and TRBJ2-7, with TRBD1 matching over 9 bases. The CDR3 is 14 amino acids. CDR1 is SGHRS and CDR2 is YFSETQ in the germline V gene. With 4 bases clipped from V and 9 bases from J, the junction kept 11 bases outside the gene matches.

Only one count was recorded for this clonotype. This chain links TRBV7-2 with TRBJ2-1; no clear D gene. The V end was cut by 5 bases, the J end by 7 bases, with 21 bases between. The CDR3 totals 16 residues. The germline gives CDR1 SGHTA, CDR2 FQGNSA. The CDR3 reads CASSPGGWRRGNEQFF. In DNA form, the CDR3 reads TGTGCCAGCAGCCCAGGTGGGTGGCGGCGTGGGAATGAGCAGTTCTTC.